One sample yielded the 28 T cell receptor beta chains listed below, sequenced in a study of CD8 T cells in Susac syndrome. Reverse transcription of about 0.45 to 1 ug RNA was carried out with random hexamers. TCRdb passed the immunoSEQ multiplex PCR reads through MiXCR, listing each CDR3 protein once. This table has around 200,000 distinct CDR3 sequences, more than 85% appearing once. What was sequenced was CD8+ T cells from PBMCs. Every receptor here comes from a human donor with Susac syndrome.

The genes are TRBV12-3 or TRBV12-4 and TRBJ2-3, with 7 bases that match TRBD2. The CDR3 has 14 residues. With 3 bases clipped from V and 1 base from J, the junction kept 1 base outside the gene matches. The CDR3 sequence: CASSFSGGTDTQYF. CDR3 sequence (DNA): TGTGCCAGCAGTTTCAGCGGGGGCACAGATACGCAGTATTTT.

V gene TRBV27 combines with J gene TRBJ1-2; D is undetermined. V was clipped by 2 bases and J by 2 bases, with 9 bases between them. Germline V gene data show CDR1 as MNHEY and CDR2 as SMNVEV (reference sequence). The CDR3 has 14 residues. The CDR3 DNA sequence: TGTGCCAGCAGTTTAAATCCAAGAAACTATGGCTACACCTTC. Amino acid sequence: CASSLNPRNYGYTF.

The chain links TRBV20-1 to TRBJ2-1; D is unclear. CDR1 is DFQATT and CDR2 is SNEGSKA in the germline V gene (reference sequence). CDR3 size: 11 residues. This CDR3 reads CSSRWQDEQFF. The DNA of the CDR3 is TGCAGCTCTAGGTGGCAGGATGAGCAGTTCTTC.

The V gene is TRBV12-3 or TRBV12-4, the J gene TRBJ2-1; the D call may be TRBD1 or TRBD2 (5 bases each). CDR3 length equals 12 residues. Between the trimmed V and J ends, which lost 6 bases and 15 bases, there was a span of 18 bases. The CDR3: CASSPTRGKGFF. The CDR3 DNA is TGTGCCAGCAGCCCCACTAGGGGTAAGGGGTTCTTC.

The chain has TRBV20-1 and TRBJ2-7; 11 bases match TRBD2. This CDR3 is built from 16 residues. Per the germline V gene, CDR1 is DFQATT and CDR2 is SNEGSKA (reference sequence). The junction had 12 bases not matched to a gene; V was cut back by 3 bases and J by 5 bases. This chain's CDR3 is CSARKLAGGPAHEQYF. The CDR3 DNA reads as TGCAGTGCTAGGAAGTTAGCGGGAGGGCCTGCCCACGAGCAGTACTTC.

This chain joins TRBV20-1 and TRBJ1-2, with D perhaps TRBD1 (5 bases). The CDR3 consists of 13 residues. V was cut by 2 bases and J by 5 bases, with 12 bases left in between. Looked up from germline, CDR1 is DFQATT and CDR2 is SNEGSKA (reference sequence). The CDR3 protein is CSARPGFGYGYTF. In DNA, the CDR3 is TGCAGTGCTAGACCAGGGTTCGGGTATGGCTACACCTTC.

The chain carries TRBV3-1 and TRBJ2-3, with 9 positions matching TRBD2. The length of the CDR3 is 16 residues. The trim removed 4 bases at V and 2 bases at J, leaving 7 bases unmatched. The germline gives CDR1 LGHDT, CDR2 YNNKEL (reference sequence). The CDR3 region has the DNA TGTGCCAGCAGCCCCGCGGGGGGGCTAACCACAGATACGCAGTATTTT. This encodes CASSPAGGLTTDTQYF.

The CDR3 loop is CASSLGTRATQYF. The CDR3 DNA is TGTGCCAGCAGCTTGGGGACCCGCGCGACGCAGTATTTT. The chain combines TRBV5-4 with TRBJ2-3; D unresolved. V shed 0 bases and J shed 9 bases, with 11 bases lying between them. The CDR3 consists of 13 residues. Per germline, CDR1 SGHNT and CDR2 YYREEE (reference sequence).

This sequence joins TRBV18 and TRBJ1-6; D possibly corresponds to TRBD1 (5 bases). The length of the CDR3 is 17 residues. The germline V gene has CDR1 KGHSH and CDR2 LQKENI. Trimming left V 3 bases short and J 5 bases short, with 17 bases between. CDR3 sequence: CASSPHAGGLDNSPLHF. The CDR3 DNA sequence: TGTGCCAGCTCACCGCATGCGGGGGGTCTCGATAATTCACCCCTCCACTTT.

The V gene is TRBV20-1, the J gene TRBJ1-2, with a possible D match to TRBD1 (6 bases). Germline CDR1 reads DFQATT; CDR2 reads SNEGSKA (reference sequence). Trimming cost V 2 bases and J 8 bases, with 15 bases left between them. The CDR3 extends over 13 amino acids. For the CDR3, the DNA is TGCAGTGCTAGAAACGGGCAGGGGCCCGGCTACACCTTC. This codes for CSARNGQGPGYTF.

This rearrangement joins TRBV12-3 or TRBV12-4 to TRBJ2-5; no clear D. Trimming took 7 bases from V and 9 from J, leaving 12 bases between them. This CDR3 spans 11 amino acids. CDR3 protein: CASTTGGPQYF. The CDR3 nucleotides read TGTGCCAGCACCACTGGTGGGCCCCAGTACTTC.

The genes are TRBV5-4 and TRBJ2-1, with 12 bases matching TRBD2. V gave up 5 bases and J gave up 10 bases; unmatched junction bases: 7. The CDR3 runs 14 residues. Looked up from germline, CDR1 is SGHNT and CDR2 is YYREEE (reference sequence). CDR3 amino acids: CASRDPGTSGEQFF. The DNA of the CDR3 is TGTGCCAGCAGGGACCCCGGGACTAGCGGGGAGCAGTTCTTC.

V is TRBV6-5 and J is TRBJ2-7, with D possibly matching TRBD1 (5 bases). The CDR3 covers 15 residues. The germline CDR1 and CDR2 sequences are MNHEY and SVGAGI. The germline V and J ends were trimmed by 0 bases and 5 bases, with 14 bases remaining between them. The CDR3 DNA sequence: TGTGCCAGCAGTTACTCAGCGCCAGGGTTCCACGAGCAGTACTTC. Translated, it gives CASSYSAPGFHEQYF.

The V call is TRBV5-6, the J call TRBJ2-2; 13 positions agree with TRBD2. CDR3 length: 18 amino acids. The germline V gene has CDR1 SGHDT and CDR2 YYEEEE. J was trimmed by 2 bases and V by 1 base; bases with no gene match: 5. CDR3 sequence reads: CASSLTTSGGANTGELFF. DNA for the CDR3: TGTGCCAGCAGCTTGACCACTAGCGGGGGGGCCAACACCGGGGAGCTGTTTTTT.

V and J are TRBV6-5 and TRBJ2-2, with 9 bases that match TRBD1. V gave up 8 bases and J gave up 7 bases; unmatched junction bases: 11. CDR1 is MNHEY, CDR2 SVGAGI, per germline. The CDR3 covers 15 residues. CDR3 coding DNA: TGTGCCAGCGGGACCGGGACAGGGTTGAGCGGGGAGCTGTTTTTT. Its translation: CASGTGTGLSGELFF.

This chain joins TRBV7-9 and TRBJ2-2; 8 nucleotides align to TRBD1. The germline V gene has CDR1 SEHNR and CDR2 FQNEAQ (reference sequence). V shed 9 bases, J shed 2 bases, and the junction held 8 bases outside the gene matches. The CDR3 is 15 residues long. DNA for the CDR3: TGTGCCAGTCAGGACAGGGTGGAAAACACCGGGGAGCTGTTTTTT. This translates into CASQDRVENTGELFF.

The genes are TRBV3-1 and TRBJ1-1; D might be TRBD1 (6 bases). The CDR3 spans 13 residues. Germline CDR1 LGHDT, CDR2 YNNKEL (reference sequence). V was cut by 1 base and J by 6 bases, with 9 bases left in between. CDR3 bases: TGTGCCAGCAGCCAAGGGGGGGCTGCTGAAGCTTTCTTT. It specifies CASSQGGAAEAFF.

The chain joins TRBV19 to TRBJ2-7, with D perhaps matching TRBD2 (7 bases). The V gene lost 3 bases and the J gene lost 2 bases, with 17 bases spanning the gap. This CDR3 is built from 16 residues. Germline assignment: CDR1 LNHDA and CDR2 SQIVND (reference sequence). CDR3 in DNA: TGTGCCAGTAGTATCGGAGGCGGGGGCTACCCCTACGAGCAGTACTTC. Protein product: CASSIGGGGYPYEQYF.

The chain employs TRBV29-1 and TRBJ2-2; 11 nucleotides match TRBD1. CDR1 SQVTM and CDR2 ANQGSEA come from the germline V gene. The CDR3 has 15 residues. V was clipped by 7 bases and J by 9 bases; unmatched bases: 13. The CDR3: CSALPGQGVIRELFF. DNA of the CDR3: TGCAGCGCCCTCCCGGGACAGGGGGTGATTAGGGAGCTGTTTTTT.

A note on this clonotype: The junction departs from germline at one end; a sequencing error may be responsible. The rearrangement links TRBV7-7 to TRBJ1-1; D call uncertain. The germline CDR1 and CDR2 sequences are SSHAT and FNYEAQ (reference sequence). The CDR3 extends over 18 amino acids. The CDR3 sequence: CASSLDGGQKILNTEAFF. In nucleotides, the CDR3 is TGTGCTAGCAGCTTAGATGGTGGGCAGAAAATATTGAACACTGAAGCTTTCTTT.

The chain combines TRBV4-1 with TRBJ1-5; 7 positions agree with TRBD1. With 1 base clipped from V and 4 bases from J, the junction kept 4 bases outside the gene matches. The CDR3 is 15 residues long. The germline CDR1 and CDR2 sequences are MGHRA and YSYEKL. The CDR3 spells CASSQGGQTNQPQHF. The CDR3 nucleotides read TGCGCCAGCAGCCAAGGGGGACAGACTAATCAGCCCCAGCATTTT.

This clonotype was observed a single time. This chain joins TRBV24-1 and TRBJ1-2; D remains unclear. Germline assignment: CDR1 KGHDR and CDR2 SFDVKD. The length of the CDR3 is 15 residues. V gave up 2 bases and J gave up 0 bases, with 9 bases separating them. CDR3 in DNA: TGTGCCACCAGTGATTCGGGAACCGCTAACTATGGCTACACCTTC. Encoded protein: CATSDSGTANYGYTF.

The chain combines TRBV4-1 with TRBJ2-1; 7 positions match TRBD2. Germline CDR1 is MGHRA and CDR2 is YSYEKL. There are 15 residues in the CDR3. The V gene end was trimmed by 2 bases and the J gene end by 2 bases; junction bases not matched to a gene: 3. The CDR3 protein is CASSQTGGAYNEQFF. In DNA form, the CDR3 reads TGCGCCAGCAGCCAAACGGGGGGAGCCTACAATGAGCAGTTCTTC.

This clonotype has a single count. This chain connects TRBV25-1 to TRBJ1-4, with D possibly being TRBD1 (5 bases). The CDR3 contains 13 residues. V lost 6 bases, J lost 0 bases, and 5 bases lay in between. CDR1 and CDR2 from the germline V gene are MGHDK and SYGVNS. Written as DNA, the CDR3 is TGTGCCAGCAGGGGGCCAACTAATGAAAAACTGTTTTTT. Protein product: CASRGPTNEKLFF. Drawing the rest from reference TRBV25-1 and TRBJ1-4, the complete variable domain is EADIYQTPRYLVIGTGKKITLECSQTMGHDKMYWYQQDPGMELHLIHYSYGVNSTEKGDLSSESTVSRIRTEHFPLTLESARPSHTSQYLCASRGPTNEKLFFGSGTQLSVL.

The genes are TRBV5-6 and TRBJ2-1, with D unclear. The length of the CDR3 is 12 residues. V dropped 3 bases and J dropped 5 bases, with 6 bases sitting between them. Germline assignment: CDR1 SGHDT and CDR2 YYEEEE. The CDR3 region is CASSWFDNEQFF. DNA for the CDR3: TGTGCCAGCAGCTGGTTTGACAATGAGCAGTTCTTC.

The CDR3 sequence is CASSYGDRETKETQYF. The DNA for the CDR3 is TGTGCCAGCAGTTACGGTGACAGGGAGACTAAAGAGACCCAGTACTTC. This chain joins TRBV6-5 and TRBJ2-5, with 7 positions matching TRBD1. The CDR3 is 16 residues long. Germline V gives CDR1 MNHEY, CDR2 SVGAGI. V lost 2 bases and J lost 3; bases outside the gene matches: 9.

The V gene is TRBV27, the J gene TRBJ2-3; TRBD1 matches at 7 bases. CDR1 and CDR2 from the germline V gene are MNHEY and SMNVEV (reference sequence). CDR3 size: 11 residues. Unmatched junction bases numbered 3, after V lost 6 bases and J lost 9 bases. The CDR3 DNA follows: TGTGCCAGCAGAAGGGGGCAAACGCAGTATTTT. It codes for CASRRGQTQYF.

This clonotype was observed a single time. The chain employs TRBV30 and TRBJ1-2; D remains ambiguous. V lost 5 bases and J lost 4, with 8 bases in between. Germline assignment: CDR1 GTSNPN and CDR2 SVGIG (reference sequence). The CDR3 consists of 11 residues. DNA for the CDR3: TGTGCCTGGGCCAGCGGCTATGGCTACACCTTC. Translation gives CAWASGYGYTF.